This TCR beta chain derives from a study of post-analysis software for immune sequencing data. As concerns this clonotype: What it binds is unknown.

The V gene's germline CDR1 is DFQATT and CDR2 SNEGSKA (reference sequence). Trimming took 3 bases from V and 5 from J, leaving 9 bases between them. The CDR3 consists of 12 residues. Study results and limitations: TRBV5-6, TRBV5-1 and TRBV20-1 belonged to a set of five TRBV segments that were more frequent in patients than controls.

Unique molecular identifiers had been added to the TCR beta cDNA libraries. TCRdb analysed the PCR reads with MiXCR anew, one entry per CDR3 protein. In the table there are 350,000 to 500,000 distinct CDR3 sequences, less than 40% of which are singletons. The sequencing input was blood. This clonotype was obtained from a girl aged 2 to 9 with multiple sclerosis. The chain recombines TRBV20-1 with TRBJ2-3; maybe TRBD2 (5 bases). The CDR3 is CSASGVGDTQYF. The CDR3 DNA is TGCAGTGCTAGCGGGGTAGGAGATACGCAGTATTTT.